The subject of this entry is one T cell receptor (beta chain). Its antigen remains unknown. The sample belongs to a study of post-analysis software for immune sequencing data. Libraries were made from TCR beta cDNA, and they carried unique molecular identifiers. T cells numbering roughly 0.9 to 11 million gave rise to roughly 0.5 million cDNA molecules. TCRdb re-called the PCR reads with MiXCR, one entry per CDR3 protein. Of roughly 730,000 distinct CDR3 sequences in the sample, roughly 29% were seen once. This CDR3 comprises 15 residues. Germline V gives CDR1 SNHLY, CDR2 FYNNEI. V trimming: 5 bases; J trimming: 5 bases; junction bases outside the gene matches: 5. Study observations and caveats: Five TRBV segments, including TRBV5-6, TRBV5-1 and TRBV20-1, were more frequent in patients than controls.

This TCR came from a girl aged 5-17 years with multiple sclerosis. The material sequenced was blood. The rearrangement uses TRBV2 and TRBJ2-3, with 12 positions matching TRBD1. The CDR3 nucleotides read TGTGCCAGCAGTACGGGACAGGGGGCTTTAGATACGCAGTATTTT. It encodes CASSTGQGALDTQYF.